This T cell receptor (beta chain) is from a study of PD-1 blockade in classical Hodgkin lymphoma. On the study more broadly: Nivolumab dosing for patients was 3 mg/kg, administered intravenously every 2 weeks. Overall study findings and caveats: At baseline, newly diagnosed patients reportedly showed less TCR diversity than healthy donors. Possibly reflecting disease activity or prior therapy, repertoire differences have causes that remain undefined.

As to time point: cycle 4 day 1 (C4D1), after 5 to 7 weeks of nivolumab. Each and every patient relapsed after autologous stem cell transplantation, and patients got differing brentuximab vedotin exposure. Patients reached a best response of complete response, partial response or progressive disease. Notes on this clone: Its antigen remains unknown.

The V end lost 2 bases, the J end lost 9 bases, and 21 bases lay between the germline ends. Germline loops: CDR1 SGHRS, CDR2 YFSETQ. The CDR3 runs 16 residues. Some clones are missing from TCRdb's copy, which holds only in-frame ones; the method was immunoSEQ multiplex PCR. The sample has more than 90,000 clones, 78% seen once; the top ten hold approximately 9%. The specimen comprised peripheral blood mononuclear cells (PBMCs), sampled before the fourth cycle of nivolumab. The sequence derives from a human donor with classical Hodgkin lymphoma. This rearrangement joins TRBV5-1 to TRBJ1-5, with D perhaps matching TRBD1 (5 bases). CDR3 region: CASSFTPTGEGVPQHF. The CDR3 coding sequence is TGCGCCAGCAGCTTCACACCGACGGGGGAAGGAGTGCCCCAGCATTTT.